These T cell receptor beta chains were read from a single sample in a study of blood T cell repertoires in COVID-19. Only in-frame clones appear in the TCRdb table, and some are missing; sequencing was by immunoSEQ multiplex PCR. This sample has 310,000 or so clones, with about nine tenths found just once. Sequenced material: peripheral blood. These TCRs come from a woman younger than 45 with COVID-19, enrolled during active disease. The CDR3 runs from the conserved cysteine through the conserved F or W. The order of the fields is CDR3 protein, V gene, J gene.

cdr3_aa: CASSFRDRGYGYTF; v_call: TRBV27; j_call: TRBJ1-2
cdr3_aa: CASSPAGLAGEDGELFF; v_call: TRBV3-1/TRBV3-2; j_call: TRBJ2-2
cdr3_aa: CASSPTVSGANVLTF; v_call: TRBV18; j_call: TRBJ2-6
cdr3_aa: CASSAVTFQQNTEAFF; v_call: TRBV9; j_call: TRBJ1-1
cdr3_aa: CASSLTVEAFF; v_call: TRBV12-3/TRBV12-4; j_call: TRBJ1-1
cdr3_aa: CATSGRDTMDYGYTF; v_call: TRBV15; j_call: TRBJ1-2
cdr3_aa: CSASGTDTQYF; v_call: TRBV20-1; j_call: TRBJ2-3
cdr3_aa: CASSILETGELFF; v_call: TRBV19; j_call: TRBJ2-2
cdr3_aa: CASSIAEGRSTDTQYF; v_call: TRBV9; j_call: TRBJ2-3
cdr3_aa: CASSSGQGIEKLFF; v_call: TRBV7-9; j_call: TRBJ1-4
cdr3_aa: CASSVGQGRSSYEQYF; v_call: TRBV5-4; j_call: TRBJ2-7
cdr3_aa: CASSHLAGGADTQYF; v_call: TRBV3-1/TRBV3-2; j_call: TRBJ2-3
cdr3_aa: CASSRDSPGELFF; v_call: TRBV10-1; j_call: TRBJ2-2
cdr3_aa: CASSAGGNTEAFF; v_call: TRBV25-1; j_call: TRBJ1-1
cdr3_aa: CATSRGGHGGLNTEAFF; v_call: TRBV15; j_call: TRBJ1-1
cdr3_aa: CASSSGSEKLFF; v_call: TRBV28; j_call: TRBJ1-4
cdr3_aa: CAWTRQGHYGYTF; v_call: TRBV30; j_call: TRBJ1-2
cdr3_aa: CASSLGTTVWNEKLFF; v_call: TRBV5-1; j_call: TRBJ1-4
cdr3_aa: CASSWGGTGELFF; v_call: TRBV14; j_call: TRBJ2-2
cdr3_aa: CAWSSPGETQYF; v_call: TRBV30; j_call: TRBJ2-5
cdr3_aa: CASSPRFGAYEQYF; v_call: TRBV7-9; j_call: TRBJ2-7
cdr3_aa: CASSVDPGDSDTEAFF; v_call: TRBV9; j_call: TRBJ1-1
cdr3_aa: CASSVAPLAGVTGELFF; v_call: TRBV9; j_call: TRBJ2-2
cdr3_aa: CATSELQGVEETQYF; v_call: TRBV24-1; j_call: TRBJ2-5
cdr3_aa: CASSPDRGNTEAFF; v_call: TRBV2; j_call: TRBJ1-1
cdr3_aa: CASSIDRGNTEAFF; v_call: TRBV19; j_call: TRBJ1-1
cdr3_aa: CASSQTGETQYF; v_call: TRBV11-2; j_call: TRBJ2-5
cdr3_aa: CASSEEGGGTEAFF; v_call: TRBV6-1; j_call: TRBJ1-1
cdr3_aa: CASSLEQGYEAFF; v_call: TRBV5-1; j_call: TRBJ1-1
cdr3_aa: CASSLGGGVADTQYF; v_call: TRBV5-4; j_call: TRBJ2-3
cdr3_aa: CQTGSGTEAFF; v_call: TRBV19; j_call: TRBJ1-1
cdr3_aa: CASSGRDRGGEQYF; v_call: TRBV7-8; j_call: TRBJ2-7
cdr3_aa: CASSRIQGPQDTQYF; v_call: TRBV5-4; j_call: TRBJ2-3
cdr3_aa: CAWSEGGNTEAFF; v_call: TRBV30; j_call: TRBJ1-1
cdr3_aa: CASGRMGNTIYF; v_call: TRBV9; j_call: TRBJ1-3
cdr3_aa: CASSPVPTSGGRNEQFF; v_call: TRBV5-1; j_call: TRBJ2-1
cdr3_aa: CASSLSGGDVYEQYF; v_call: TRBV11-3; j_call: TRBJ2-7
cdr3_aa: CASRSGQGGTEAFF; v_call: TRBV5-1; j_call: TRBJ1-1
cdr3_aa: CASSLTGLAGGEGELFF; v_call: TRBV28; j_call: TRBJ2-2
cdr3_aa: CASSAPLGGRFYEQYF; v_call: TRBV6-1; j_call: TRBJ2-7
cdr3_aa: CASSSGTSSYEQYF; v_call: TRBV5-1; j_call: TRBJ2-7
cdr3_aa: CAISRGQGLTSGNTIYF; v_call: TRBV10-3; j_call: TRBJ1-3
cdr3_aa: CASSYSRVSKEQYF; v_call: TRBV6-5; j_call: TRBJ2-7
cdr3_aa: CAWSTGQGAREKLFF; v_call: TRBV30; j_call: TRBJ1-4
cdr3_aa: CASSLVGRGYEQYF; v_call: TRBV5-5; j_call: TRBJ2-7
cdr3_aa: CASSFGGNTEAFF; v_call: TRBV12-3/TRBV12-4; j_call: TRBJ1-1
cdr3_aa: CSVEPERQGIEGYTF; v_call: TRBV29-1; j_call: TRBJ1-2
cdr3_aa: CASSYSNRRSGAFF; v_call: TRBV6-5; j_call: TRBJ1-1
cdr3_aa: CASSQAVGGADTQYF; v_call: TRBV4-1; j_call: TRBJ2-3
cdr3_aa: CASNPFGTGVYEQYF; v_call: TRBV27; j_call: TRBJ2-7
cdr3_aa: CASSTGGQTEAFF; v_call: TRBV6-5; j_call: TRBJ1-1